The rows below give T cell receptor beta chains drawn from one sample of a study of OX40 agonist ivuxolimab in advanced cancers. Only in-frame clones appear in the TCRdb table, and some are missing; sequencing was by immunoSEQ multiplex PCR. The sample lists roughly 48,000 clones, around 84% seen once, with roughly 2.6% in the top ten. The starting material was CD4+ or CD8+ T cells sorted from blood, obtained in a trial of the OX40 agonist ivuxolimab. Receptors originate from an adult with an advanced solid tumor such as melanoma, head and neck, liver or kidney cancer. CDR3s include the opening cysteine and the closing phenylalanine or tryptophan. The D gene is left open where the match is weak. Not all rows give a size; the values are once, few, many and, for expanded clones, a class.

d_gene	j_gene	v_gene	abundance	CDR3nt	CDR3aa
TRBD1	TRBJ2-7	TRBV6-5	once	TGTGCCAGCCAAATTCCCGGGACAGGGGAGCAGTACTTC	CASQIPGTGEQYF
NA	TRBJ2-1	TRBV27	few	TGTGCCAGCAGTTCCTATGGGATTAATGAGCAGTTCTTC	CASSSYGINEQFF
TRBD2	TRBJ2-3	TRBV12-5	NA	TGTGCTAGTGGTCCTCCGCCGGGACTAGCGGGGGGGCCAACAGATACGCAGTATTTT	CASGPPPGLAGGPTDTQYF
NA	TRBJ1-2	TRBV7-9	NA	TGTGCCAGCAGCTCGGATAACTATGGCTACACCTTC	CASSSDNYGYTF
TRBD1	TRBJ2-7	TRBV14	NA	TGTGCCAGCAGCCAAAGGCGGACAGGGGCGCACGAGCAGTACTTC	CASSQRRTGAHEQYF
TRBD2	TRBJ2-1	TRBV28	NA	TGTGCCAGCAGTTGGGGAGGGAGGAATGAGCAGTTCTTC	CASSWGGRNEQFF
TRBD2	TRBJ2-7	TRBV5-1	few	TGCGCCAGCAGCTTGGTAGCGGGAGTTCAAAACGAGCAGTACTTC	CASSLVAGVQNEQYF
NA	TRBJ1-1	TRBV12-5	NA	TGTGCTAGTGGTTTGGTAAGGGCACAAAGGGAAGCTTTCTTT	CASGLVRAQREAFF
NA	TRBJ1-1	TRBV19	few	TGTGCCAGTAGTATCAGCTCCGCCACTGAAGCTTTCTTT	CASSISSATEAFF
NA	TRBJ1-4	TRBV7-2	NA	TGTGCCAGCAGCTTAGGGGGGAATAATGAAAAACTGTTTTTT	CASSLGGNNEKLFF
NA	TRBJ1-2	TRBV10-1	NA	TGCGCCAGCAGTGAGTCGATTAACTATGGCTACACCTTC	CASSESINYGYTF
NA	TRBJ2-3	TRBV10-3	NA	TGTGCCACCCACCAGGGGGGGAACACAGATACGCAGTATTTT	CATHQGGNTDTQYF
NA	TRBJ1-4	TRBV27	NA	TGTGCCAGCAGTTCCGTCCCCTATGAAAAACTGTTTTTT	CASSSVPYEKLFF
NA	TRBJ2-7	TRBV11-2	NA	TGTGCCAGCAGCTTAGAGGGTGCCCGGGGGCAGTACTTC	CASSLEGARGQYF
NA	TRBJ2-5	TRBV5-1	NA	TGCGCCAGCAGCTTGGGGGGGAACCAAGAGACCCAGTACTTC	CASSLGGNQETQYF
NA	TRBJ2-7	TRBV13	NA	TGTGCCAGCAGCCCTGAGTCCTATACAGGCGAGCAGTACTTC	CASSPESYTGEQYF
TRBD1	TRBJ1-4	TRBV5-5	NA	TGTGCCAGCAGCTTGGGCCAAGCTATCAACAGGGGGCAGGGTGAAAAACTGTTTTTT	CASSLGQAINRGQGEKLFF
TRBD2	TRBJ2-3	TRBV19	few	TGTGCCAGTAGTGTTTCCTCGGCGGGGGGCTTTGGGGGGCAGTATTTT	CASSVSSAGGFGGQYF
TRBD2	TRBJ2-1	TRBV7-2	NA	TGTGCCAGCAGCTTAACTAGCGGATACAATGAGCAGTTCTTC	CASSLTSGYNEQFF
NA	TRBJ1-2	TRBV6-1	NA	TGTGCCAGCAGTGAAGAATACAGGGCCGGGAGCTACACCTTC	CASSEEYRAGSYTF
NA	TRBJ2-7	TRBV6-1	NA	TGTGCCAGCAGCTGGACGGGCGCCTACGAGCAGTACTTC	CASSWTGAYEQYF
NA	TRBJ2-6	TRBV7-2	NA	TGTGCCAGCAGCTTAACAGGGACTGGGGCCAACGTCCTGACTTTC	CASSLTGTGANVLTF
NA	TRBJ1-1	TRBV25-1	NA	TGTGCCAGCAGCCCTATGGGGTACACTGAAGCTTTCTTT	CASSPMGYTEAFF
TRBD1	TRBJ1-1	TRBV5-3	NA	TGTGCCAGCAGCTTGTCCGGGACAGGGTCTGAAGCTTTCTTT	CASSLSGTGSEAFF
NA	TRBJ1-1	TRBV27	NA	TGTGCCAGCAGTGTCGGTCCAGGGTTTTCAAAAGCTTTCTTT	CASSVGPGFSKAFF
TRBD1	TRBJ2-3	TRBV11-3	NA	TGTGCCAGCAGCAAACGGACAGGGTTAGCCACAGATACGCAGTATTTT	CASSKRTGLATDTQYF
NA	TRBJ1-4	TRBV27	NA	TGTGCCAGCAAAGGAGTATCAGAAAAACTGTTTTTT	CASKGVSEKLFF
TRBD2	TRBJ2-2	TRBV15	NA	TGTGCCACCAGAACCGGGACTAGCGGGAGAAATACCGGGGAGCTGTTTTTT	CATRTGTSGRNTGELFF
TRBD2	TRBJ2-7	TRBV4-3	NA	TGCGCCAGCAGCCAAGGACTAGCGGGGGGCTACGAGCAGTACTTC	CASSQGLAGGYEQYF
TRBD1	TRBJ2-6	TRBV4-3	NA	TGCGCCAGCAGCCACCAAATCCTCACAGGGGGCGCTGGGGCCAACGTCCTGACTTTC	CASSHQILTGGAGANVLTF
NA	TRBJ2-7	TRBV5-8	NA	TGCGCCAGCAGCGGAACGGGGGACCCATCCTACGAGCAGTACTTC	CASSGTGDPSYEQYF
NA	TRBJ1-1	TRBV18	few	TGTGCCAGCTCACCGGTGGGGGGAGGAACTGAAGCTTTCTTT	CASSPVGGGTEAFF
NA	TRBJ2-7	TRBV10-3	NA	TGTGCCATCACCGGCGGACAGAACTACGAGCAGTACTTC	CAITGGQNYEQYF
NA	TRBJ2-6	TRBV7-8	NA	TGTGCCAGCAGCTTAGCAGACAGACTTTCGGGGGCCAACGTCCTGACTTTC	CASSLADRLSGANVLTF
NA	TRBJ2-7	TRBV7-9	NA	TGTGCCAGCAGCTTAAGCGGTTACGAGCAGTACTTC	CASSLSGYEQYF
NA	TRBJ2-7	TRBV6-1	once	TGTGCCAGCAGGTCCGGGACTGACACCTACGAGCAGTACTTC	CASRSGTDTYEQYF
NA	TRBJ2-7	TRBV6-1	NA	TGTGCCAGCAGTGACAGGGTCTCCTACGAGCAGTACTTC	CASSDRVSYEQYF
TRBD1	TRBJ1-2	TRBV5-1	NA	TGCGCCAGCAGTCTCCGGGACAGGGAGGGAACCCGTGGCTACACCTTC	CASSLRDREGTRGYTF